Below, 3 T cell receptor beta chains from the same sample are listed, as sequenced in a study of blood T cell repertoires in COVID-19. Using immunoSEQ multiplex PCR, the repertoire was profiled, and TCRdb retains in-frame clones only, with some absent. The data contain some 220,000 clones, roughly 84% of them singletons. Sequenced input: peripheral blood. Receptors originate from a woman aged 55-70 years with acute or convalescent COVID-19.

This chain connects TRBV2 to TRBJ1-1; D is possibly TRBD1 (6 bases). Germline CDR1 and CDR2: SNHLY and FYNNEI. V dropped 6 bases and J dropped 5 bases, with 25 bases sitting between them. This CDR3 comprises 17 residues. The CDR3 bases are TGTGCCAGCAGCCGCGGCGGGGGGCGCGGGGGAGAAACTGAAGCTTTCTTT. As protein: CASSRGGGRGGETEAFF.

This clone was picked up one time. CDR3 sequence reads: CASSPGGGQAFF. The CDR3 DNA follows: TGTGCCAGCAGCCCAGGGGGTGGTCAAGCTTTCTTT. The chain uses TRBV5-4 and TRBJ1-1, with 7 bases matching TRBD1. The J segment lost 9 bases and the V segment lost 4 bases, leaving 6 bases of the junction unmatched. CDR1 and CDR2 from the germline V gene are SGHNT and YYREEE (reference sequence). The CDR3 is made up of 12 amino acids.

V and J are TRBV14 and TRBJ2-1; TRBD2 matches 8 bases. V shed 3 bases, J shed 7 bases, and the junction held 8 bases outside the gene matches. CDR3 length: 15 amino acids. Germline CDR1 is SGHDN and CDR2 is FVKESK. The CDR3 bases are TGTGCCAGCAGCCACACGGGGGGGCTGGTAAATGAGCAGTTCTTC. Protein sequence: CASSHTGGLVNEQFF.